The 18 T cell receptor beta chains below all came from one sample that was sequenced in a study of human T cells and chemical hapten exposure. Time point: patch test 1, 2 weeks after DPC sensitization. Treatment indicated: therapeutic diphenylcyclopropenone sensitization with weekly scalp DPC. TCRdb re-called the RACE reads with MiXCR, one entry per CDR3 protein. The top ten clones hold over 3% of a sample with tens of thousands of distinct CDR3 sequences, 9.8% of them seen once. Sample: whole blood, taken in connection with sensitization to the hapten diphenylcyclopropenone (DPC). These receptors originate from a middle-aged woman with alopecia areata. Some clones in this sample may be carry-over from other donors' samples.

The chain combines TRBV7-8 with TRBJ1-6, with D hard to call. Germline CDR1 and CDR2: SGHVS and FQNEAQ. The CDR3 loop spans 13 amino acids. V was trimmed by 1 base and J by 7 bases, leaving 5 bases between them. The CDR3 nucleotides read TGTGCCAGCAGCTTAGATCAGAATTCACCCCTCCACTTT. Translation gives CASSLDQNSPLHF.

This clonotype was seen repeatedly, ten times or more. The chain employs TRBV7-9 and TRBJ1-6; a possible D gene is TRBD1 (5 bases). The CDR3 covers 15 residues. Looked up from germline, CDR1 is SEHNR and CDR2 is FQNEAQ (reference sequence). Trimming cost V 0 bases and J 14 bases, with 17 bases left between them. The CDR3 region has the DNA TGTGCCAGCAGCTTAGCGATGGGACCGGGGGTCGCCCTCCACTTT. It specifies CASSLAMGPGVALHF.

The chain has TRBV6-2 or TRBV6-3 and TRBJ2-5; 7 nucleotides align to TRBD1. V lost 4 bases, J lost 4 bases, and 3 bases stayed unmatched. Germline V lookup: CDR1 MNHEY, CDR2 SVGEGT. CDR3 length: 13 residues. This chain's CDR3 is CASSSRTGETQYF. The CDR3 DNA is TGTGCCAGCAGTTCGCGGACAGGAGAGACCCAGTACTTC.

A few counts support this clonotype. The V and J genes are TRBV29-1 and TRBJ2-7; D gene unclear. There are 13 residues in the CDR3. V was trimmed by 6 bases and J by 1 base, leaving 13 bases between them. Germline lookup yields CDR1 SQVTM and CDR2 ANQGSEA. CDR3 bases: TGCAGCGTCGCCGGCGGAAGTTCCTACGAGCAGTACTTC. Protein: CSVAGGSSYEQYF.

The chain is built from TRBV6-2 or TRBV6-3 and TRBJ2-7, with unresolved D. This CDR3 contains 11 residues. V was pared by 2 bases and J by 12 bases, with 11 bases between. CDR1 is MNHEY, CDR2 SVGEGT, per germline. The CDR3 sequence: CASSYKTLPYF. DNA for the CDR3: TGTGCCAGCAGTTACAAGACACTTCCGTACTTC.

In its sample, this clonotype was seen many times. The CDR3 spells CATTMDYSPLHF. CDR3 DNA: TGTGCCACCACGATGGATTATTCACCCCTCCACTTT. The V gene is TRBV12-3 or TRBV12-4, the J gene TRBJ1-6, with D unresolved. CDR3 length: 12 residues. The ends were cut back, 10 bases at V and 8 bases at J, with 12 bases in the middle.

This clonotype was seen more than once but under ten times. The chain links TRBV28 to TRBJ2-3; D not resolved. This CDR3 spans 14 amino acids. Germline values: CDR1 MDHEN, CDR2 SYDVKM. V was clipped by 6 bases and J by 8 bases, with 18 bases between them. The CDR3 DNA sequence: TGTGCCAGCAGGTTTAGTGGCCCCCTAGGTACGCAGTATTTT. This translates into CASRFSGPLGTQYF.

The chain recombines TRBV7-3 with TRBJ2-2, with a possible D match to TRBD2 (6 bases). Germline CDR1 SGHTA, CDR2 FQGTGA. This CDR3 spans 14 amino acids. Trimming pared 1 base from V and 7 bases from J, leaving 10 bases between. The CDR3 DNA reads TGTGCCAGCAGCTTAATAGGCGGGGACGGGGAGCTGTTTTTT. Protein: CASSLIGGDGELFF.

The rearrangement links TRBV12-3 or TRBV12-4 to TRBJ1-6; TRBD1 matches at 8 bases. The CDR3 has 14 amino acids. V gave up 8 bases and J gave up 7 bases; unmatched junction bases: 7. The CDR3, as DNA: TGTGCCAGCCGCGGACAGGGAGGGAATTCACCCCTCCACTTT. This gives the protein CASRGQGGNSPLHF.

This chain joins TRBV5-6 and TRBJ2-3; D is undetermined. The CDR3 is made up of 14 amino acids. Germline lookup yields CDR1 SGHDT and CDR2 YYEEEE. The V end was cut by 0 bases, the J end by 2 bases, with 7 bases between. The CDR3 DNA follows: TGTGCCAGCAGCTTGGGCACTTTCACAGATACGCAGTATTTT. Its translation: CASSLGTFTDTQYF.

The table lists this clonotype with many counts. Here the CDR3 DNA reads TGTGCCAGCAGCATACTGGGCGAGCAGTACTTC. Its protein is CASSILGEQYF. This sequence joins TRBV7-9 and TRBJ2-7; D is unclear. CDR1 is SEHNR and CDR2 is FQNEAQ in the germline V gene (reference sequence). V was trimmed by 5 bases and J by 6 bases, leaving 8 bases between them. The CDR3 runs 11 residues.

The chain links TRBV19 to TRBJ1-5; the D gene is possibly TRBD1 (6 bases). The CDR3 runs 16 residues. CDR1 and CDR2 from the germline V gene are LNHDA and SQIVND (reference sequence). Trimming pared 5 bases from V and 2 bases from J, leaving 16 bases between. The CDR3: CASSAWGKGGNQPQHF. DNA for the CDR3: TGTGCCAGTAGTGCCTGGGGCAAGGGGGGCAATCAGCCCCAGCATTTT.

In this sample, this clonotype turned up a few times. The chain uses TRBV11-2 and TRBJ2-7; 7 nucleotides agree with TRBD2. The CDR3 spans 15 residues. V lost 5 bases, J lost 3 bases, and 10 bases stayed unmatched. In germline, CDR1 is SGHAT, CDR2 FQNNGV. The CDR3 loop reads CASSPGGNGFYEQYF. CDR3 DNA sequence: TGTGCCAGCAGCCCGGGGGGTAATGGTTTCTACGAGCAGTACTTC. Using reference TRBV11-2 and TRBJ2-7 for the parts outside the CDR3, the full variable domain is EAGVAQSPRYKIIEKRQSVAFWCNPISGHATLYWYQQILGQGPKLLIQFQNNGVVDDSQLPKDRFSAERLKGVDSTLKIQPAKLEDSAVYLCASSPGGNGFYEQYFGPGTRLTVT.

This clonotype has ten or more counts. This chain links TRBV9 with TRBJ2-5, with 13 bases fitting TRBD2. V was pared by 2 bases and J by 3 bases, with 1 base of the junction left unmatched. The V gene's germline CDR1 is SGDLS and CDR2 YYNGEE. The CDR3 totals 15 residues. The CDR3 nucleotides are TGTGCCAGCAGCGTCGGGACTAGCGGGGAAGAGACCCAGTACTTC. Its translation is CASSVGTSGEETQYF. Supplemented by reference TRBV9 and TRBJ2-5, the full variable domain reads DSGVTQTPKHLITATGQRVTLRCSPRSGDLSVYWYQQSLDQGLQFLIQYYNGEERAKGNILERFSAQQFPDLHSELNLSSLELGDSALYFCASSVGTSGEETQYFGPGTRLLVL.

Details on this clonotype: A much more abundant neighbour one base away suggests this may be a read error. This sequence joins TRBV7-2 and TRBJ1-5; 8 nucleotides line up with TRBD1. V lost 5 bases to trimming and J lost 4 bases; unmatched junction nucleotides: 4. The length of the CDR3 is 14 residues. Per the germline V gene, CDR1 is SGHTA and CDR2 is FQGNSA. In nucleotides, the CDR3 is TGTGCCAGCAGCGTACGGACAGGGAATCAGCCCCAGCATTTT. It translates to CASSVRTGNQPQHF.

This clonotype was recorded at least ten times. The chain employs TRBV7-8 and TRBJ2-3; D not resolved. The CDR3 consists of 13 residues. V lost 3 bases and J 7 bases, leaving 11 bases between the germline ends. Germline assignment: CDR1 SGHVS and CDR2 FQNEAQ. As DNA, the CDR3 is TGTGCCAGCAGCTTGGACCCGCTTTATACGCAGTATTTT. Protein: CASSLDPLYTQYF.

This clonotype was detected once. V is TRBV20-1 and J is TRBJ2-7, with 9 bases aligning to TRBD1. Germline V gives CDR1 DFQATT, CDR2 SNEGSKA (reference sequence). V lost 5 bases to trimming and J lost 4 bases; unmatched junction nucleotides: 6. CDR3 size: 13 residues. Written as DNA, the CDR3 is TGCAGTGCTCGGGACAGGGTGGGGTACGAGCAGTACTTC. Its translation: CSARDRVGYEQYF.

This clonotype was detected a few times. This chain joins TRBV12-5 and TRBJ2-2; the D is unclear. The CDR3 extends over 13 amino acids. CDR1 and CDR2 (germline): LGHNT, FRNRAP. V was cut by 1 base and J by 0 bases, with 0 bases left in between. This CDR3 is CASGLANTGELFF. The CDR3 region has the DNA TGTGCTAGTGGTTTGGCGAACACCGGGGAGCTGTTTTTT.